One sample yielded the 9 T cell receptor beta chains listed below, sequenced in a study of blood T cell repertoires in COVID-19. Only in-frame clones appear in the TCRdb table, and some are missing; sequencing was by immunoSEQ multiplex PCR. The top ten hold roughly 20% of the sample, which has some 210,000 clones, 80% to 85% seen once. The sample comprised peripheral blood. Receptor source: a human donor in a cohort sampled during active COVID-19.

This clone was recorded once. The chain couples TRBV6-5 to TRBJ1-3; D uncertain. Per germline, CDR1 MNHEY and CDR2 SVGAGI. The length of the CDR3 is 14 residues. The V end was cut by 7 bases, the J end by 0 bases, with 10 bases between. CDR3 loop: CASNAGLSGNTIYF. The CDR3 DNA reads TGTGCCAGCAATGCAGGACTCTCTGGAAACACCATATATTTT.

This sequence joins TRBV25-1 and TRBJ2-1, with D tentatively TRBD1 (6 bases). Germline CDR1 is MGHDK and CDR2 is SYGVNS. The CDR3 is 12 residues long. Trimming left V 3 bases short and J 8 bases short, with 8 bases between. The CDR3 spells CASSEDRHEQFF. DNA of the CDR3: TGTGCCAGCAGTGAGGACAGACATGAGCAGTTCTTC.

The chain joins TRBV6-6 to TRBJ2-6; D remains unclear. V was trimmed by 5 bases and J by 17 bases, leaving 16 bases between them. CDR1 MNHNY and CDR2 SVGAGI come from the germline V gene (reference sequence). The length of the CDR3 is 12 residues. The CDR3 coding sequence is TGTGCCAGCAGTCCCTCCCGAACTGCGGTGACTTTC. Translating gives CASSPSRTAVTF.

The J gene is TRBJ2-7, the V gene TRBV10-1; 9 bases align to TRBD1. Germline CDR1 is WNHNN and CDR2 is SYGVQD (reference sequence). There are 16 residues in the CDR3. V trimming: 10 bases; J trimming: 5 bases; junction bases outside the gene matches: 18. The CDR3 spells CATDFSPTGGINEQYF. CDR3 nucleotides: TGCGCCACCGACTTCTCCCCGACAGGGGGTATTAACGAGCAGTACTTC.

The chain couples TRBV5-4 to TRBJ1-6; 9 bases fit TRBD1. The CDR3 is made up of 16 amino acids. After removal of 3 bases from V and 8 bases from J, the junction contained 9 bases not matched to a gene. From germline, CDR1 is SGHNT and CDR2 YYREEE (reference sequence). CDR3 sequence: CASSSLTGTGHSPLHF. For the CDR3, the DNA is TGTGCCAGCAGCTCGTTAACCGGGACAGGGCATTCACCCCTCCACTTT.

CDR3 sequence reads: CASSTDSQADTQYF. The CDR3 bases are TGTGCCAGCAGCACGGACAGCCAAGCAGATACGCAGTATTTT. The gene calls are TRBV7-9 and TRBJ2-3; a possible D gene is TRBD1 (6 bases). Germline-derived CDR1 and CDR2 are SEHNR and FQNEAQ (reference sequence). The CDR3 length is 14 residues. The V end was cut by 5 bases, the J end by 4 bases, with 13 bases between.

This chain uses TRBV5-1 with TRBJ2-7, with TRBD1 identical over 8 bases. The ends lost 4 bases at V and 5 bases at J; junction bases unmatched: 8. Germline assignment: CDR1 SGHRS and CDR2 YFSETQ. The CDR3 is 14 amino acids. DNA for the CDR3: TGCGCCAGCAGCCCAGGGACAGGTCAAAACGAGCAGTACTTC. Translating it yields CASSPGTGQNEQYF.

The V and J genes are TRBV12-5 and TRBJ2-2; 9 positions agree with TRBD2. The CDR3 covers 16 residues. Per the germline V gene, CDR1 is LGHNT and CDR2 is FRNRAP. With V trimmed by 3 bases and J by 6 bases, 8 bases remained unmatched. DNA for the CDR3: TGTGCTAGTGGTTTTTTCGCGGGGGGGACCGCCGGGGAGCTGTTTTTT. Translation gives CASGFFAGGTAGELFF. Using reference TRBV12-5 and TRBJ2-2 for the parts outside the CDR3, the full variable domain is DARVTQTPRHKVTEMGQEVTMRCQPILGHNTVFWYRQTMMQGLELLAYFRNRAPLDDSGMPKDRFSAEMPDATLATLKIQPSEPRDSAVYFCASGFFAGGTAGELFFGEGSRLTVL.

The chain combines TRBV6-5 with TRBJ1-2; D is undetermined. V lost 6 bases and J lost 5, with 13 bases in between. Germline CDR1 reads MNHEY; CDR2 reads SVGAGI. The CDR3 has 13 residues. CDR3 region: CASRDRGRYGYTF. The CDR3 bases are TGTGCCAGCAGGGACCGAGGGAGGTATGGCTACACCTTC.